The 12 T cell receptor beta chains below were found in one sample sequenced in a study of OX40 agonist ivuxolimab in advanced cancers. This table comes from immunoSEQ multiplex PCR, and its TCRdb copy is limited to in-frame clones, with some not included. The data contain over 50,000 clones, around 90% of them seen just once; the ten biggest clones take up 1.9%. This specimen was CD4+ or CD8+ T cells sorted from blood, taken in a trial of the OX40 agonist ivuxolimab. The origin of the receptors is an adult with an advanced solid tumor such as melanoma, head and neck, liver or kidney cancer.

This clone showed up just a few times. The CDR3 region is CASTPIDLGEAFF. CDR3 DNA: TGTGCCAGTACCCCGATAGACCTTGGGGAAGCTTTCTTT. V usage is TRBV19 and J usage is TRBJ1-1; D is unclear. Trimming shortened V by 7 bases and J by 8 bases, and 17 bases separated the two germline ends. CDR3 length: 13 residues. From germline, CDR1 is LNHDA and CDR2 SQIVND (reference sequence).

The rearrangement links TRBV7-9 to TRBJ1-4, with 9 nucleotides matching TRBD1. Germline CDR1 SEHNR, CDR2 FQNEAQ (reference sequence). The CDR3 has 15 amino acids. V shed 1 base and J 10 bases; nucleotides not matched to a gene: 7. The CDR3 reads CASSLGDREGAKLFF. Here the CDR3 DNA reads TGTGCCAGCAGCTTAGGGGACAGGGAGGGTGCAAAACTGTTTTTT.

This chain links TRBV4-2 with TRBJ2-2, with 14 bases matching TRBD2. This CDR3 region has 19 residues. Germline V lookup: CDR1 LGHNA, CDR2 YNFKEQ. Trimming took 1 base from V and 3 from J; bases not matched to a gene: 7. The CDR3 nucleotides are TGTGCCAGCAGCCAAGGTTGGACTAGCGGGAGGTCAGACACCGGGGAGCTGTTTTTT. Amino acids: CASSQGWTSGRSDTGELFF.

The chain recombines TRBV28 with TRBJ2-1; 9 bases fit TRBD1. CDR3 length: 14 residues. CDR1 is MDHEN and CDR2 is SYDVKM in the germline V gene. V dropped 6 bases and J dropped 7; count of bases not matched to a gene: 7. In DNA, the CDR3 is TGTGCCAGCAGCACCGGGACAGGGTTGAATGAGCAGTTCTTC. Amino acid sequence: CASSTGTGLNEQFF.

This sequence joins TRBV5-4 and TRBJ1-3, with D hard to call. Germline V lookup: CDR1 SGHNT, CDR2 YYREEE (reference sequence). The CDR3 extends over 16 amino acids. Trimming stripped 0 bases from V and 1 base from J, with 11 bases between. The chain's CDR3 is CASSLGATFSGNTIYF. The CDR3 DNA reads as TGTGCCAGCAGCTTGGGGGCCACCTTTTCTGGAAACACCATATATTTT. Combining the CDR3 with reference TRBV5-4 and TRBJ1-3 gives the whole variable domain ETGVTQSPTHLIKTRGQQVTLRCSSQSGHNTVSWYQQALGQGPQFIFQYYREEENGRGNFPPRFSGLQFPNYSSELNVNALELDDSALYLCASSLGATFSGNTIYFGEGSWLTVV.

The chain uses TRBV19 and TRBJ2-2; 10 bases align to TRBD2. The V segment lost 3 bases and the J segment 1 base; nucleotides outside the gene matches: 11. The CDR3 runs 19 residues. Germline V gene data show CDR1 as LNHDA and CDR2 as SQIVND (reference sequence). The CDR3 bases are TGTGCCAGTAGTATCGATAGGACTAGCGGAGCAATGAACACCGGGGAGCTGTTTTTT. Its protein is CASSIDRTSGAMNTGELFF.

V and J are TRBV6-6 and TRBJ1-1; D unclear. Germline V CDR1 and CDR2: MNHNY, SVGAGI (reference sequence). CDR3 size: 12 residues. With 5 bases removed from V and 6 bases from J, the gap between germline ends came to 10 bases. CDR3 DNA sequence: TGTGCCAGCAGTCGGGAGACATCTGAAGCTTTCTTT. This encodes CASSRETSEAFF.

This clone was recorded once. The chain employs TRBV10-3 and TRBJ2-2, with 9 bases matching TRBD2. The CDR3 consists of 15 residues. V shed 4 bases, J shed 0 bases, and the junction held 0 bases outside the gene matches. From germline, CDR1 is ENHRY and CDR2 SYGVKD. CDR3 sequence reads: CAISASGTNTGELFF. The CDR3 coding sequence is TGTGCCATCAGTGCTAGCGGGACGAACACCGGGGAGCTGTTTTTT.

The rearrangement joins TRBV5-1 to TRBJ1-1; 7 bases map to TRBD1. Germline V gene lookup returns CDR1 SGHRS and CDR2 YFSETQ. CDR3 length: 14 residues. Trimming took 4 bases from V and 1 from J; bases not matched to a gene: 4. DNA of the CDR3: TGCGCCAGCAGCAAGGGACAGCCGAACACTGAAGCTTTCTTT. Translated, it gives CASSKGQPNTEAFF.

The V and J genes are TRBV18 and TRBJ2-7, with D hard to call. Trimming took 3 bases from V and 0 from J, leaving 3 bases between them. The CDR3 has 12 residues. Looked up from germline, CDR1 is KGHSH and CDR2 is LQKENI. The CDR3 nucleotides are TGTGCCAGCTCACCGCCCTCCTACGAGCAGTACTTC. It codes for CASSPPSYEQYF.

The chain recombines TRBV19 with TRBJ2-1; 12 bases are a match to TRBD2. CDR1 LNHDA and CDR2 SQIVND come from the germline V gene (reference sequence). Losses at the gene ends were 2 bases for V and 7 bases for J; bases not matched to a gene: 9. This CDR3 is 17 amino acids long. CDR3 sequence: CASSISLTSGSRNEQFF. For the CDR3, the DNA is TGTGCCAGTAGTATATCACTGACTAGCGGGAGTAGAAATGAGCAGTTCTTC.

The chain uses TRBV19 and TRBJ2-7; TRBD1 might be the D (6 bases). V lost 6 bases, J lost 5 bases, and 17 bases lay in between. The CDR3 has 14 amino acids. The germline CDR1 and CDR2 sequences are LNHDA and SQIVND (reference sequence). CDR3 nucleotides: TGTGCCAGTAGCTCCACAGGGTCAGGCCACGAGCAGTACTTC. It translates to CASSSTGSGHEQYF.